One and the same sample provided the 16 T cell receptor beta chains below, sequenced in a study of cytomegalovirus exposure and HLA in healthy donors. With 60 Vbeta and 13 Jbeta primers, the PCR was carried out. Libraries were prepared by immunoSEQ multiplex PCR; TCRdb keeps only in-frame clonotypes and omits some of them. The sample has 150,000 to 200,000 clones, around 81% seen once. The sample taken for sequencing was PBMCs. All receptors come from a woman in her 30s in good health and CMV-seropositive.

The genes are TRBV7-7 and TRBJ2-1, with 10 bases lining up with TRBD2. CDR3 length equals 15 residues. Germline CDR1 reads SSHAT; CDR2 reads FNYEAQ (reference sequence). V lost 2 bases and J lost 4; bases outside the gene matches: 2. DNA of the CDR3: TGTGCCAGCAGCTTATCTAGCGGGAGTTACAATGAGCAGTTCTTC. Translating it yields CASSLSSGSYNEQFF.

The chain is built from TRBV7-9 and TRBJ1-2; 8 nucleotides line up with TRBD1. The V and J ends lost 1 base and 9 bases, in that order; junction bases with no gene match: 4. The CDR3 runs to 13 residues. Germline loops: CDR1 SEHNR, CDR2 FQNEAQ (reference sequence). As DNA, the CDR3 is TGTGCCAGCAGCTTAGACAGGGGGATGAGCTACACCTTC. This sequence encodes CASSLDRGMSYTF.

This clone has only one observation. The chain employs TRBV9 and TRBJ2-5, with TRBD2 matching 7 bases. Germline-derived CDR1 and CDR2 are SGDLS and YYNGEE. The CDR3 covers 15 residues. Unmatched junction bases numbered 11, after V lost 4 bases and J lost 5 bases. Here the CDR3 DNA reads TGTGCCAGCAGCCCCGGACTAGAGGTTAGCGAGACCCAGTACTTC. As protein: CASSPGLEVSETQYF.

In DNA, the CDR3 is TGTGCCAGTACCCCGATGGCCAGTCACGGAAACACCATATATTTT. Protein: CASTPMASHGNTIYF. V usage is TRBV19 and J usage is TRBJ1-3; no clear D gene. V shed 7 bases and J shed 4 bases, with 17 bases lying between them. The CDR3 loop spans 15 amino acids. CDR1 is LNHDA, CDR2 SQIVND, per germline (reference sequence). Together with reference TRBV19 and TRBJ1-3, the CDR3 gives the full variable domain: DGGITQSPKYLFRKEGQNVTLSCEQNLNHDAMYWYRQDPGQGLRLIYYSQIVNDFQKGDIAEGYSVSREKKESFPLTVTSAQKNPTAFYLCASTPMASHGNTIYFGEGSWLTVV.

V gene TRBV5-6 combines with J gene TRBJ2-2; TRBD2 aligns across 7 bases. This CDR3 is 15 amino acids long. CDR1 and CDR2 (germline): SGHDT, YYEEEE. The trim removed 6 bases at V and 3 bases at J, leaving 8 bases unmatched. The CDR3 sequence is CASTKTLADTGELFF. CDR3 in DNA: TGTGCCAGCACCAAGACCCTAGCGGACACCGGGGAGCTGTTTTTT. Based on the CDR3 plus reference TRBV5-6 and TRBJ2-2, the full variable domain is DAGVTQSPTHLIKTRGQQVTLRCSPKSGHDTVSWYQQALGQGPQFIFQYYEEEERQRGNFPDRFSGHQFPNYSSELNVNALLLGDSALYLCASTKTLADTGELFFGEGSRLTVL.

The genes are TRBV6-6 and TRBJ1-2; D is ambiguous. CDR3 length equals 15 residues. The ends were cut back, 6 bases at V and 6 bases at J, with 20 bases in the middle. Germline V CDR1 and CDR2: MNHNY, SVGAGI (reference sequence). CDR3 protein: CASSINNPGLHGYTF. In nucleotides, the CDR3 is TGTGCCAGCAGCATCAACAACCCAGGTTTGCATGGCTACACCTTC.

The genes are TRBV10-3 and TRBJ1-5, with no clear D. The CDR3 has 14 residues. V was clipped by 6 bases and J by 3 bases, with 12 bases between them. CDR1 and CDR2 (germline): ENHRY, SYGVKD. CDR3 in DNA: TGTGCCATCAGGGATACAGAGCACAATCAGCCCCAGCATTTT. This translates into CAIRDTEHNQPQHF.

The chain links TRBV6-4 to TRBJ2-3, with 7 bases that match TRBD2. With 0 bases clipped from V and 4 bases from J, the junction kept 10 bases outside the gene matches. CDR3 length: 17 residues. The germline CDR1 and CDR2 sequences are MRHNA and SNTAGT. The CDR3 loop is CASSDSSPAGMSDTQYF. CDR3 DNA sequence: TGTGCCAGCAGTGACTCGTCCCCAGCGGGAATGTCAGATACGCAGTATTTT.

V and J are TRBV9 and TRBJ2-5; 10 bases match TRBD2. The V gene end was trimmed by 4 bases and the J gene end by 0 bases; junction bases not matched to a gene: 9. Germline values: CDR1 SGDLS, CDR2 YYNGEE. The CDR3 runs 17 residues. In DNA, the CDR3 is TGTGCCAGCAGCCCGCACCGGGGACTAGCGTACCAAGAGACCCAGTACTTC. It specifies CASSPHRGLAYQETQYF.

V is TRBV5-5 and J is TRBJ2-3; maybe TRBD2 (6 bases). Germline loops: CDR1 SGHKS, CDR2 YYEKEE (reference sequence). Trimming took 4 bases from V and 6 from J, leaving 15 bases between them. CDR3 length: 14 residues. The chain's CDR3 is CASSPPRAGDTQYF. The CDR3 nucleotides read TGTGCCAGCAGCCCACCCCGGGCGGGGGATACGCAGTATTTT.

The V gene is TRBV5-4, the J gene TRBJ2-3; 7 bases map to TRBD2. CDR3 length: 15 residues. CDR1 is SGHNT and CDR2 is YYREEE in the germline V gene (reference sequence). The V gene end was trimmed by 0 bases and the J gene end by 0 bases; junction bases not matched to a gene: 1. The CDR3 loop is CASSLVGLSTDTQYF. The DNA for the CDR3 is TGTGCCAGCAGCTTGGTGGGACTAAGCACAGATACGCAGTATTTT.

This chain links TRBV6-5 with TRBJ1-1, with 7 bases fitting TRBD1. Unmatched junction bases numbered 5, after V lost 2 bases and J lost 5 bases. CDR1 and CDR2 (germline): MNHEY, SVGAGI. CDR3 size: 14 residues. In DNA, the CDR3 is TGTGCCAGCAGTTACAGGACAGGCGATACTGAAGCTTTCTTT. This gives the protein CASSYRTGDTEAFF.

This clone was seen a handful of times. This CDR3 reads CASSKGRGPTYEQYF. The CDR3 bases are TGCGCCAGCAGCAAAGGCAGGGGGCCGACCTACGAGCAGTACTTC. The chain is built from TRBV4-3 and TRBJ2-7; 8 bases map to TRBD1. This CDR3 contains 15 residues. The germline CDR1 and CDR2 sequences are LGHNA and YSLEER. V trimming: 5 bases; J trimming: 2 bases; junction bases outside the gene matches: 8.

This clone was seen just once. The chain links TRBV5-1 to TRBJ1-2, with D maybe TRBD1 (6 bases). CDR1 is SGHRS, CDR2 YFSETQ, per germline. The CDR3 extends over 14 amino acids. V was cut by 3 bases and J by 5 bases, with 14 bases left in between. In DNA form, the CDR3 reads TGCGCCAGCAGCTCCCCAGGGGTTTTGTATGGCTACACCTTC. Protein: CASSSPGVLYGYTF.

This sequence joins TRBV7-2 and TRBJ2-1; possibly TRBD1 for D (5 bases). Germline loops: CDR1 SGHTA, CDR2 FQGNSA. Trimming left V 9 bases short and J 6 bases short, with 21 bases between. The CDR3 has 15 residues. The CDR3: CASSPGAGPRNEQFF. As DNA, the CDR3 is TGTGCCAGTTCCCCTGGGGCAGGACCACGCAATGAGCAGTTCTTC.

This chain links TRBV6-4 with TRBJ2-1, with a tentative D call TRBD1 (7 bases). Trimming stripped 4 bases from V and 5 bases from J, with 12 bases between. Looked up from germline, CDR1 is MRHNA and CDR2 is SNTAGT. This CDR3 is built from 14 residues. The CDR3 DNA follows: TGTGCCAGCAGTGCGGACAGGACTAACAATGAGCAGTTCTTC. This translates into CASSADRTNNEQFF.